This TCR beta chain was captured in a study of blood T cell repertoires in COVID-19 (TCRdb year 2020). As for the study more broadly: Collaborator samples came from the United States, Italy and Spain and covered acute and convalescent phases of COVID-19. The prospective study material was composed of cDNA or gDNA derived from T cells, B-cell-depleted T cells, or PBMCs. Deeply sampled blood TCRbeta repertoires from subjects exposed to, actively infected with, or recovered from COVID-19 were included in the dataset. The repertoires were released in a freely available public database intended as a resource for research on the immune response to SARS-CoV-2. The samples were drawn from the first 160 participants of the ongoing ImmuneRACE study and from 1,254 subjects provided by 6 global collaborators. Sample metadata almost always included a de-identified subject ID, COVID-19 status, age in years and sex. Where HLA class I and class II types were available, the types were taken from metadata supplied by the sample provider, not from assay-based typing.

The trim is 4 bases for V and 3 bases for J, with a gap of 4 bases between the germline ends. CDR1 LNHDA and CDR2 SQIVND were looked up in the germline V gene (reference sequence). The CDR3 goes from the cysteine to the phenylalanine over 11 residues. This entry keeps only the CDR3 DNA: 33 bases, framed from base 1. The immunoSEQ Assay, a bias-controlled multiplex PCR, was used to amplify TCRbeta CDR3 regions from genomic DNA. Concerning the study's data processing: Nucleated cell counts per sample were estimated from amplification of reference gene primers within the assay. To quantify the absolute abundance of each unique TCRbeta CDR3 rearrangement, sequence reads were collapsed and filtered. For each sample, productive Simpson clonality was calculated as the square root of Simpson's diversity index over productive rearrangements. In its TCRdb copy, this immuneACCESS table keeps in-frame sequences only and misses some clones. Where compared with another copy, unresolved V genes explain less than half of these, and the others have no known cause. V, J and clone size are taken as reported in that table, and D and trimming were inferred from the DNA itself. The sample includes 490,000 or so clones, with roughly 88% observed a single time. The ten most abundant clones make up roughly 1.9% of the sample.

Overall results and qualifications from the work: Clinical and demographic metadata were provided uncurated, with the amount varying by source and participant.

Comments on this clone: Its antigen remains unidentified. No base-level quality is on record; no much larger clone is a single base apart.

Participants in the prospective study were enrolled through a virtual design, were aged about 18 to 100 years, and lived in roughly 26 United States geographic areas. Cohort assignment in the prospective study relied on participant-reported clinical history from a screening survey and a study questionnaire. Recovered participants in ImmuneRACE Cohort 3 were defined by two consecutive negative NP/OP PCR tests, clearance by a healthcare professional, or resolution of symptoms. In the prospective study, mobile phlebotomists collected whole blood, serum and a nasopharyngeal or oropharyngeal swab from each participant. Over an approximately 2-month period, participants in the prospective study had the option of providing additional blood draws and questionnaires. Prospective study blood samples were shipped either frozen or at room temperature before DNA extraction.

The rearranged chain carries TRBV19 and TRBJ2-7, with no D gene named confidently. The sequenced material came from PBMCs or T cells enriched from blood (not recorded which). The receptor's source is a woman in her thirties or forties who had recovered from COVID-19. The DNA reads TGTGCCAGTAGTAGAGGCTACGAGCAGTACTTC. Translated, it reads CASSRGYEQYF.